This T cell receptor beta chain emerged from a study of cytomegalovirus exposure and HLA in healthy donors. The CDR3 is made up of 20 amino acids. Germline V lookup: CDR1 MDHEN, CDR2 SYDVKM. Note on this clone: At one end, the junction sequence differs from germline, possibly due to a read error.

Primers: 60 Vbeta forward and 13 Jbeta reverse. Sequencing was performed with immunoSEQ multiplex PCR; in TCRdb, only in-frame clones are kept and a portion is missing. The repertoire holds around 150,000 clones, with almost 80% as singletons. The genes are TRBV28 and TRBJ2-7; 10 bases align to TRBD1. The source material was PBMCs. This sequence originates from a male donor in good health and CMV-seronegative. The CDR3 region has the DNA TGTGCCAGCAGTTTATATGGAAACATGAGGGGAGGACAGGGGGTCTACGAGCGGTACTTC. The encoded protein is CASSLYGNMRGGQGVYERYF. The full variable domain, with the rest looked up from reference TRBV28 and TRBJ2-7, is DVKVTQSSRYLVKRTGEKVFLECVQDMDHENMFWYRQDPGLGLRLIYFSYDVKMKEKGDIPEGYSVSREKKERFSLILESASTNQTSMYLCASSLYGNMRGGQGVYERYFGPGTRLTVT.